The clone carrying this TCR beta chain was seen only a few times. Time point reported: pre-sensitization, week 0. Treatment reported: therapeutic diphenylcyclopropenone sensitization with weekly scalp DPC. This sample is drawn from a study of human T cells and chemical hapten exposure. Original data processing: From about 20,000 to 690,000 TCRs were found per sample, with a median of 95,638. MiXCR, run by TCRdb on the RACE reads, gives a single entry per CDR3 protein. The V and J calls were determined by TCRdb, not by the authors. The sample consists of tens of thousands of distinct CDR3 sequences, roughly 9.1% of them appearing once. This CDR3 contains 15 residues. V dropped 0 bases and J dropped 5 bases, with 10 bases sitting between them.

J is TRBJ2-2 and V is TRBV12-3 or TRBV12-4; tentatively, D is TRBD1 (6 bases). The clonotype was recovered from a woman between 35 and 50 years old with alopecia areata. Some clones in this sample may be carry-over from other donors' samples. The sequences come from whole blood, collected in connection with sensitization to the hapten diphenylcyclopropenone (DPC). This chain's CDR3 is CASSLAGTRTGELFF. The CDR3, as DNA: TGTGCCAGCAGTTTAGCCGGGACAAGAACCGGGGAGCTGTTTTTT.